These 19 T cell receptor beta chains were all obtained from the same sample, sequenced in a study of blood T cell repertoires in COVID-19. Only in-frame clones appear in the TCRdb table, and some are missing; sequencing was by immunoSEQ multiplex PCR. The sample contains approximately 160,000 clones, 81% of which appear only once. Sequenced material: peripheral blood. These receptors all stem from a man in his 60s with active or convalescent COVID-19.

This chain joins TRBV9 and TRBJ1-4, with D possibly matching TRBD1 (5 bases). The CDR3 length is 15 residues. V was trimmed by 4 bases and J by 6 bases, leaving 16 bases between them. Germline CDR1 and CDR2: SGDLS and YYNGEE. In nucleotides, the CDR3 is TGTGCCAGCAGCCCGCGGCAAGGGGCGTATGAAAAACTGTTTTTT. This encodes CASSPRQGAYEKLFF.

DNA for the CDR3: TGTGCCAGCAGTTTAACAGGGGGCGGGGGTACTGAAGCTTTCTTT. Its translation is CASSLTGGGGTEAFF. This sequence joins TRBV28 and TRBJ1-1, with TRBD1 matching 9 bases. The CDR3 sequence is 15 residues long. In germline, CDR1 is MDHEN, CDR2 SYDVKM. J was trimmed by 5 bases and V by 2 bases; bases with no gene match: 6.

The gene calls are TRBV24-1 and TRBJ2-1; D not certain. CDR3 size: 16 residues. V gave up 2 bases and J gave up 7 bases, with 17 bases separating them. Germline assignment: CDR1 KGHDR and CDR2 SFDVKD. The CDR3 DNA is TGTGCCACCAGTGATTCAGTCCGCCCTGCCGGGAATGAGCAGTTCTTC. Translating it yields CATSDSVRPAGNEQFF.

The J gene is TRBJ2-1, the V gene TRBV5-1; 7 bases are shared with TRBD1. The V segment lost 0 bases and the J segment 4 bases; nucleotides outside the gene matches: 4. CDR3 length: 15 residues. Germline V CDR1 and CDR2: SGHRS, YFSETQ. CDR3 amino acids: CASSLEGAGYNEQFF. CDR3 bases: TGCGCCAGCAGCTTGGAGGGGGCGGGTTACAATGAGCAGTTCTTC. Together with reference TRBV5-1 and TRBJ2-1, the CDR3 gives the full variable domain: KAGVTQTPRYLIKTRGQQVTLSCSPISGHRSVSWYQQTPGQGLQFLFEYFSETQRNKGNFPGRFSGRQFSNSRSEMNVSTLELGDSALYLCASSLEGAGYNEQFFGPGTRLTVL.

V is TRBV19 and J is TRBJ1-3, with a possible D match to TRBD1 (5 bases). Germline V CDR1 and CDR2: LNHDA, SQIVND (reference sequence). Deletions cut 5 bases from V and 0 bases from J, with 11 bases between. The CDR3 spans 15 residues. The CDR3 loop reads CASSPWGYSGNTIYF. CDR3 bases: TGTGCCAGTAGTCCATGGGGCTACTCTGGAAACACCATATATTTT.

In its sample, this clone was seen once. The rearrangement joins TRBV5-1 to TRBJ2-2; 7 bases match TRBD2. The germline CDR1 and CDR2 sequences are SGHRS and YFSETQ. V lost 7 bases, J lost 3 bases, and 6 bases stayed unmatched. The CDR3 covers 14 residues. CDR3 DNA sequence: TGCGCCAGCCAGCGGGATTCTCACACCGGGGAGCTGTTTTTT. Protein: CASQRDSHTGELFF.

This chain connects TRBV7-2 to TRBJ2-7; 9 bases align to TRBD1. Germline CDR1 reads SGHTA; CDR2 reads FQGNSA. This CDR3 is built from 14 residues. V lost 2 bases to trimming and J lost 4 bases; unmatched junction nucleotides: 3. The CDR3 sequence: CASSLNRGLYEQYF. The CDR3 DNA reads TGTGCCAGCAGCTTAAACAGGGGGCTATACGAGCAGTACTTC.

The chain has TRBV7-2 and TRBJ2-7; D gene uncertain. The CDR3 consists of 14 residues. The germline gives CDR1 SGHTA, CDR2 FQGNSA. The V gene lost 2 bases and the J gene lost 3 bases, with 11 bases spanning the gap. The CDR3 loop reads CASSLWVESYEQYF. CDR3 DNA: TGTGCCAGCAGCTTATGGGTGGAGAGCTACGAGCAGTACTTC.

This rearrangement joins TRBV7-3 to TRBJ2-3; 7 bases are a match to TRBD1. There are 16 residues in the CDR3. Trimming took 5 bases from V and 1 from J; bases not matched to a gene: 9. Germline CDR1 and CDR2: SGHTA and FQGTGA. The CDR3: CASSRETGTGTDTQYF. The DNA of the CDR3 is TGTGCCAGCAGCAGAGAGACAGGGACAGGCACAGATACGCAGTATTTT. Using reference TRBV7-3 and TRBJ2-3 for the parts outside the CDR3, the full variable domain is GAGVSQTPSNKVTEKGKYVELRCDPISGHTALYWYRQSLGQGPEFLIYFQGTGAADDSGLPNDRFFAVRPEGSVSTLKIQRTERGDSAVYLCASSRETGTGTDTQYFGPGTRLTVL.

The chain links TRBV7-9 to TRBJ1-4; D possibly corresponds to TRBD1 (6 bases). V lost 5 bases, J lost 5 bases, and 12 bases lay in between. The CDR3 loop spans 14 amino acids. The germline V gene has CDR1 SEHNR and CDR2 FQNEAQ (reference sequence). The CDR3 DNA reads as TGTGCCAGCAGCCCCGGACAGCCCAATGAAAAACTGTTTTTT. This translates into CASSPGQPNEKLFF.

This sequence joins TRBV5-4 and TRBJ2-7, with a tentative D call TRBD1 (5 bases). This CDR3 has 12 amino acids. Between the trimmed V and J ends, which lost 4 bases and 9 bases, there was a span of 14 bases. The germline CDR1 and CDR2 sequences are SGHNT and YYREEE (reference sequence). For the CDR3, the DNA is TGTGCCAGCAGCCCCGATGGGGCAGGGCAGTACTTC. Residues: CASSPDGAGQYF.

The rearrangement uses TRBV7-9 and TRBJ2-1; unclear D gene. The CDR3 is made up of 14 amino acids. Per germline, CDR1 SEHNR and CDR2 FQNEAQ (reference sequence). Trimming pared 5 bases from V and 4 bases from J, leaving 12 bases between. CDR3 bases: TGTGCCAGCAGCCCGCGCTCAATATACAATGAGCAGTTCTTC. This gives the protein CASSPRSIYNEQFF.

This clone was counted a single time. This rearrangement joins TRBV5-1 to TRBJ2-7; D may be TRBD2 (6 bases). The V end lost 0 bases, the J end lost 0 bases, and 10 bases lay between the germline ends. The CDR3 consists of 15 residues. Germline values: CDR1 SGHRS, CDR2 YFSETQ. The CDR3 nucleotides are TGCGCCAGCAGCTTGGGGGTAGCGGCCTCCTACGAGCAGTACTTC. It specifies CASSLGVAASYEQYF. Looking up the rest from reference TRBV5-1 and TRBJ2-7 gives the full variable domain: KAGVTQTPRYLIKTRGQQVTLSCSPISGHRSVSWYQQTPGQGLQFLFEYFSETQRNKGNFPGRFSGRQFSNSRSEMNVSTLELGDSALYLCASSLGVAASYEQYFGPGTRLTVT.

This sequence joins TRBV6-5 and TRBJ1-2; 9 bases are shared with TRBD1. The CDR3 extends over 13 amino acids. Per the germline V gene, CDR1 is MNHEY and CDR2 is SVGAGI. The junction had 6 bases not matched to a gene; V was cut back by 6 bases and J by 7 bases. CDR3: CASSRDRAGGYTF. Here the CDR3 DNA reads TGTGCCAGCAGCCGGGACAGGGCAGGTGGCTACACCTTC.

The chain couples TRBV5-1 to TRBJ2-7; TRBD2 matches 7 bases. Trimming removed 4 bases from V and 3 bases from J; junction bases left unmatched: 10. The germline CDR1 and CDR2 sequences are SGHRS and YFSETQ. The CDR3 spans 15 residues. The CDR3 loop reads CASSIMSGVNYEQYF. CDR3 DNA sequence: TGCGCCAGCAGCATTATGAGCGGGGTGAACTACGAGCAGTACTTC.

The gene calls are TRBV3-1 (or the pseudogene TRBV3-2) and TRBJ2-5, with TRBD2 as a possible D gene (7 bases). Trimming shortened V by 4 bases and J by 5 bases, and 20 bases separated the two germline ends. The germline V gene has CDR1 LGHDT and CDR2 YNNKEL (reference sequence). CDR3 length: 16 amino acids. CDR3: CASSLLNGGRQETQYF. The CDR3 region has the DNA TGTGCCAGCAGCCTCCTAAACGGGGGGCGGCAGGAGACCCAGTACTTC.

The chain joins TRBV2 to TRBJ2-1; 12 bases map to TRBD2. CDR3 length: 17 amino acids. Trimming removed 1 base from V and 6 bases from J; junction bases left unmatched: 7. CDR1 is SNHLY and CDR2 is FYNNEI in the germline V gene. This chain's CDR3 is CASSEELAGGPINEQFF. CDR3 DNA: TGTGCCAGCAGTGAAGAGCTAGCGGGGGGGCCAATCAATGAGCAGTTCTTC.

The gene calls are TRBV18 and TRBJ1-1; the D is unclear. CDR1 and CDR2 from the germline V gene are KGHSH and LQKENI. The CDR3 runs 13 residues. V was trimmed by 3 bases and J by 1 base, leaving 6 bases between them. The CDR3 spells CASSPGENTEAFF. The CDR3 DNA sequence: TGTGCCAGCTCACCCGGAGAGAACACTGAAGCTTTCTTT. The variable domain in full, completed from reference TRBV18 and TRBJ1-1, reads NAGVMQNPRHLVRRRGQEARLRCSPMKGHSHVYWYRQLPEEGLKFMVYLQKENIIDESGMPKERFSAEFPKEGPSILRIQQVVRGDSAAYFCASSPGENTEAFFGQGTRLTVV.

This clone was detected a few times. The rearrangement joins TRBV7-8 to TRBJ1-5; D is uncertain. Per germline, CDR1 SGHVS and CDR2 FQNEAQ. The V end was cut by 1 base, the J end by 1 base, with 8 bases between. CDR3 length: 15 amino acids. In DNA form, the CDR3 reads TGTGCCAGCAGCTTAGGGCCACAGAGCAATCAGCCCCAGCATTTT. Its protein product is CASSLGPQSNQPQHF.